This T cell receptor (beta chain) was sequenced in a study of beta chain features in type 1 diabetes. Points from the study as a whole: Naive, central memory and regulatory TCRB repertoires appeared more similar among patients than healthy donors.

Investigators reverse transcribed all isolated RNA, so they sequenced expressed TCRB transcripts. Here immunoSEQ multiplex PCR was the method, and the copy in TCRdb shows in-frame clones only, minus some. The sample has fewer than 900,000 clones; roughly a sixth are singletons. As concerns this clone: Antigen specificity is unknown. Other DNA sequences in the sample encode the same CDR3.

V lost 3 bases and J 8 bases, leaving 5 bases between the germline ends. The CDR3 runs to 11 residues. Germline-derived CDR1 and CDR2 are SGHAT and FQNNGV. This clonotype was obtained from a woman under 30 in good health. Sample: naive CD4+ T cells from blood. The rearrangement links TRBV11-2 to TRBJ2-1; D remains ambiguous. CDR3 in amino acids: CASSLGYEQFF. CDR3 bases: TGTGCCAGCAGCTTGGGGTATGAGCAGTTCTTC.